This T cell receptor beta chain was captured in a study of human T cells and chemical hapten exposure. Time point here: pre-sensitization, week 0. The treatment here: therapeutic diphenylcyclopropenone sensitization with weekly scalp DPC. TCRdb fed the RACE reads into MiXCR, producing one record per CDR3 protein. The data hold around 110,000 distinct CDR3 sequences, with 10% to 15% observed a single time. Trimming stripped 4 bases from V and 5 bases from J, with 6 bases between. Germline V CDR1 and CDR2: SGHTA, FQGNSA. The CDR3 consists of 11 residues. The sequence was obtained from a woman in her fifties or sixties with alopecia areata. Some clones in this sample may be carry-over from other donors' samples. Sequenced material: whole blood, taken in connection with sensitization to the hapten diphenylcyclopropenone (DPC). The J gene is TRBJ2-7, the V gene TRBV7-2; no firm D call. The CDR3 nucleotides read TGTGCCAGCAGCTCCCTAAACGAGCAGTACTTC. Its translation is CASSSLNEQYF.